This T cell receptor (beta chain) was identified during a study of immune reconstitution after stem cell transplant in scleroderma. This clonotype rates as large. The germline gives CDR1 WSHSY, CDR2 SAAADI. The CDR3 is 14 amino acids. V was pared by 3 bases and J by 2 bases, with 11 bases between. TCRdb passed the RT-PCR reads through MiXCR, listing each CDR3 protein once. Of around 2,300 distinct CDR3 sequences listed, about a tenth are singletons. Sampling was carried out before or after autologous hematopoietic stem cell transplantation (not recorded which). The TCR sequence derives from a female donor with systemic sclerosis. The chain couples TRBV10-2 to TRBJ2-7; no clear D. In nucleotides, the CDR3 is TGCGCCAGCAGTGAAGAGGAGACAACCTACGAGCAGTACTTC. Its translation: CASSEEETTYEQYF.